Listed below are T cell receptor beta chains from one sample, sequenced in a study of T cells in Graves' hyperthyroidism and ophthalmopathy. MiXCR, applied by TCRdb to the multiplex PCR reads, yields one record per CDR3 protein. The sample holds 400,000 to 600,000 distinct CDR3 sequences, approximately 16% seen once. The sample comprised blood. Receptor source: a woman aged 25 to 39 with Graves' ophthalmopathy. The CDR3 runs from the conserved cysteine through the conserved F or W. Each record gives: CDR3 DNA, CDR3 protein, clone size, D gene, J gene, V gene. A D gene is named only where the DNA matches it firmly. Expanded clones are given a class, and other clones once, few, many or no size at all.

TGTGCCAGCAGCTTAGTTTCGACTAGCGGCCAAGAGACCCAGTACTTC | CASSLVSTSGQETQYF | many | TRBD2 | TRBJ2-5 | TRBV7-2
TGCAGCGTTGTTCGTCTTCTGGTGGAGACCCAGTACTTC | CSVVRLLVETQYF | . | . | TRBJ2-5 | TRBV29-1
TGTGCCAGTAGTACCAACAGGGTCACCGGGGAGCTGTTTTTT | CASSTNRVTGELFF | many | . | TRBJ2-2 | TRBV19
TGCAGTGCTGAACCTAACACGAACATTCAGTACTTC | CSAEPNTNIQYF | . | . | TRBJ2-4 | TRBV20-1
TGTGCCAGCAGTTTTAAGGGGGCCGCTGAAGCTTTCTTT | CASSFKGAAEAFF | many | TRBD1 | TRBJ1-1 | TRBV6-1
TGTGCCAGCAGTAGTAGCGGGAGCCCCCCAGATACGCAGTATTTT | CASSSSGSPPDTQYF | . | TRBD2 | TRBJ2-3 | TRBV6-1
TGTGCCAGCAGCCAAGGGGCGGGAGTCGCCTACAATGAGCAGTTCTTC | CASSQGAGVAYNEQFF | . | TRBD2 | TRBJ2-1 | TRBV28
TGTGCCAGCACCGACGACCCAACGTCCTTAAGACGCGAGCAGTACTTC | CASTDDPTSLRREQYF | few | . | TRBJ2-7 | TRBV6-1
TGTGCCAGCAGCCAAAGGGGACTAGCGGGAGCGGAAACACCCTACGAGCAGTACTTC | CASSQRGLAGAETPYEQYF | many | TRBD2 | TRBJ2-7 | TRBV28
TGTGCCAGCAGTTGGACAGTGTATGGCTACACCTTC | CASSWTVYGYTF | many | . | TRBJ1-2 | TRBV28
TGTGCCAGCTCACCTGACGGTGTCTCGGGAAACACCATATATTTT | CASSPDGVSGNTIYF | . | . | TRBJ1-3 | TRBV18
TGTGCCAGCAGTTACCAGGAAAGAGGTGAAGCTTTCTTT | CASSYQERGEAFF | many | . | TRBJ1-1 | TRBV6-6
TGTGCCAGCAGTTTGTACAACACCGGGGAGCTGTTTTTT | CASSLYNTGELFF | few | . | TRBJ2-2 | TRBV27
TGCAGTGCTAGAGTAGGGGGGGCAGATGGCTACACCTTC | CSARVGGADGYTF | few | . | TRBJ1-2 | TRBV20-1
TGTGCCAGCAGCCCACAGGACATAACTAATGAAAAACTGTTTTTT | CASSPQDITNEKLFF | . | . | TRBJ1-4 | TRBV9
TGCAGGGCTGGATTTTTTGGCTCCACCTACGAGCAGTACTTC | CRAGFFGSTYEQYF | few | . | TRBJ2-7 | TRBV20-1
TGCAGTGCTACGGACACCCAGAACACTGAAGCTTTCTTT | CSATDTQNTEAFF | many | . | TRBJ1-1 | TRBV20-1
TGCGCCAGCAGCTTGTCGGGGATAGGGAACACTGAAGCTTTCTTT | CASSLSGIGNTEAFF | few | . | TRBJ1-1 | TRBV5-1
TGTGCCAGCTCTTTCGCTTCGGGGACCCGCGCCTACGAGCAGTACTTC | CASSFASGTRAYEQYF | many | . | TRBJ2-7 | TRBV18
TGTGCCAGCAGGTGGCGCCCGACTAATGAAAAACTGTTTTTT | CASRWRPTNEKLFF | many | . | TRBJ1-4 | TRBV2
TGTGCCAGTAGTATTCAGGGGGGCATAGGGGGGGCCCAGCAGTTCTTC | CASSIQGGIGGAQQFF | once | . | TRBJ2-1 | TRBV19
TGCAGTGCTAGCCTTCCGGAGCGGTGGAACACCGGGGAGCTGTTTTTT | CSASLPERWNTGELFF | . | . | TRBJ2-2 | TRBV20-1
TGTGCCAGCAGCAAAGAGACAGGGAACAATGAGCAGTTCTTC | CASSKETGNNEQFF | few | TRBD1 | TRBJ2-1 | TRBV5-6
TGCGCCAGCAAAAGGACCGCAAATGAAAAACTGTTTTTT | CASKRTANEKLFF | . | . | TRBJ1-4 | TRBV5-1
TGCAGCGTTGAGTTCCCGACAGGGACCGGGGAGCTGTTTTTT | CSVEFPTGTGELFF | few | TRBD1 | TRBJ2-2 | TRBV29-1
TGTGCCAGCAGTACGACAGGACCAGGGACCCAGTACTTC | CASSTTGPGTQYF | many | . | TRBJ2-5 | TRBV12-3/TRBV12-4
TGTGCCAGCAGGTTTCCGGGGTCCAACTATGGCTACACCTTC | CASRFPGSNYGYTF | . | . | TRBJ1-2 | TRBV6-1
TGTGCCAGCAGCTTAAAACGTGAACGATCCTACGAGCAGTACTTC | CASSLKRERSYEQYF | many | . | TRBJ2-7 | TRBV7-2
TGCAGTGCTAGTTTTGGACAGGGGGTAAACACAGATACGCAGTATTTT | CSASFGQGVNTDTQYF | many | TRBD1 | TRBJ2-3 | TRBV20-1
TGTGCCAGCATCCCCAGGGGCCCGAACACTGAAGCTTTCTTT | CASIPRGPNTEAFF | many | . | TRBJ1-1 | TRBV13
TGTGCCAGCAGCCAAAGCGGGGCGACTAATGAAAAACTGTTTTTT | CASSQSGATNEKLFF | many | . | TRBJ1-4 | TRBV4-2
TGTGCCACCAGTGAGACAGGGGCGTCTAGTATTTACAATGAGCAGTTCTTC | CATSETGASSIYNEQFF | . | TRBD1 | TRBJ2-1 | TRBV24-1
TGTGCCAGCAGTCCGCCGGGACTAGGGGGGGGTAATGAGCAGTTCTTC | CASSPPGLGGGNEQFF | few | TRBD2 | TRBJ2-1 | TRBV12-3/TRBV12-4
TGCGCCAGCGGGACTAGCGGATTCACAGATACGCAGTATTTT | CASGTSGFTDTQYF | many | TRBD2 | TRBJ2-3 | TRBV5-1
TGTGCCATTCCCCCCGCGGGACAGGGCAGTTATGGCTACACCTTC | CAIPPAGQGSYGYTF | many | TRBD1 | TRBJ1-2 | TRBV30
TGCGCCAGCAGCCAAGGGCTAGCGGGAGGGCTCACGAATACGCAGTATTTT | CASSQGLAGGLTNTQYF | . | TRBD2 | TRBJ2-3 | TRBV4-3
TGTGCCAGCAGCCTAGGTCCGGGACTAGCGGGGGCCACAGATACGCAGTATTTT | CASSLGPGLAGATDTQYF | many | TRBD2 | TRBJ2-3 | TRBV7-3
TGTGCCAGCAGTCTATCAGGGACTGGAAACACCATATATTTT | CASSLSGTGNTIYF | few | . | TRBJ1-3 | TRBV6-1
TGTGCCAGCAGGAGGGACTTGAGCTCCTACAATGAGCAGTTCTTC | CASRRDLSSYNEQFF | . | . | TRBJ2-1 | TRBV28
TGTGCCAGCGGAAATTTTGGGAACTATGGCTACACCTTC | CASGNFGNYGYTF | few | . | TRBJ1-2 | TRBV7-2